The 11 T cell receptor beta chains below all came from one sample that was sequenced in a study of T cells after yellow fever vaccination. TCRdb re-analysed the 5' RACE reads in MiXCR, keeping a single row per CDR3 protein. The sample has a few hundred thousand distinct CDR3 sequences, 6% to 8% seen once; the top ten hold about 1%. The material was CD4+ T cells sorted from PBMCs, obtained on the day of the yellow fever booster vaccination. The source of these receptors is a man aged 25 to 40 who received the YFV17D yellow fever vaccine.

There are a few counts of this clonotype. J is TRBJ2-1 and V is TRBV23-1; D is unresolved. TRBV23-1 counts as an open reading frame of uncertain function. Deletions cut 0 bases from V and 0 bases from J, with 9 bases between. The CDR3 consists of 16 residues. In DNA form, the CDR3 reads TGCGCCAGCAGTCAATCCTGGGGTAGCTCCTACAATGAGCAGTTCTTC. This encodes CASSQSWGSSYNEQFF.

This clonotype was found many times. CDR3 protein: CASSYRGVETQYF. The CDR3 DNA sequence: TGCGCCAGCAGCTACAGGGGCGTGGAGACCCAGTACTTC. The chain is built from TRBV5-1 and TRBJ2-5; 7 bases fit TRBD1. The germline V gene encodes CDR1 SGHRS and CDR2 YFSETQ. V lost 3 bases, J lost 5 bases, and 4 bases stayed unmatched. CDR3 length equals 13 residues.

The gene calls are TRBV7-9 and TRBJ2-3; 7 nucleotides agree with TRBD1. Trimming removed 8 bases from V and 1 base from J; junction bases left unmatched: 3. The CDR3 loop spans 13 amino acids. CDR1 and CDR2 from the germline V gene are SEHNR and FQNEAQ (reference sequence). Here the CDR3 reads CASGGQRTDTQYF. CDR3 DNA sequence: TGTGCCAGCGGGGGACAGCGCACAGATACGCAGTATTTT.

This clonotype was counted a few times. The gene calls are TRBV29-1 and TRBJ2-5; 8 nucleotides line up with TRBD1. The CDR3 has 14 amino acids. The germline CDR1 and CDR2 sequences are SQVTM and ANQGSEA. V lost 4 bases to trimming and J lost 5 bases; unmatched junction nucleotides: 9. The CDR3 region has the DNA TGCAGCGTTGGGGTGGCAGGGGGCCGTGAGACCCAGTACTTC. It encodes CSVGVAGGRETQYF. The entire variable domain, with the rest obtained from reference TRBV29-1 and TRBJ2-5, is as follows: SAVISQKPSRDICQRGTSLTIQCQVDSQVTMMFWYRQQPGQSLTLIATANQGSEATYESGFVIDKFPISRPNLTFSTLTVSNMSPEDSSIYLCSVGVAGGRETQYFGPGTRLLVL.

This chain connects TRBV7-9 to TRBJ2-1; 8 nucleotides match TRBD1. CDR3 size: 13 residues. Germline CDR1 SEHNR, CDR2 FQNEAQ (reference sequence). V gave up 0 bases and J gave up 16 bases; unmatched junction bases: 8. The CDR3 coding sequence is TGTGCCAGCAGCTTAGCGGCCCAGGGGGCTGGATTCTTC. This gives the protein CASSLAAQGAGFF.

The sample holds a few counts of this clonotype. V is TRBV28 and J is TRBJ2-1; 13 nucleotides match TRBD2. The V and J ends lost 5 bases and 5 bases, in that order; junction bases with no gene match: 6. Germline CDR1 MDHEN, CDR2 SYDVKM. The CDR3 totals 16 residues. The CDR3 region is CASSPPGLAGNNEQFF. The CDR3 DNA sequence: TGTGCCAGCAGTCCCCCGGGACTAGCGGGGAACAATGAGCAGTTCTTC.

This clonotype has at least ten counts. The chain links TRBV5-4 to TRBJ2-2; D unresolved. CDR1 is SGHNT, CDR2 YYREEE, per germline (reference sequence). The length of the CDR3 is 14 residues. With 0 bases removed from V and 5 bases from J, the gap between germline ends came to 8 bases. The CDR3 region has the DNA TGTGCCAGCAGCTTGGACCCGGAGACCGGGGAGCTGTTTTTT. It encodes CASSLDPETGELFF.

This clonotype was recorded a few times. This chain uses TRBV18 with TRBJ2-4; the match to TRBD1 covers 8 bases. Germline CDR1 reads KGHSH; CDR2 reads LQKENI. This CDR3 spans 12 amino acids. J gave up 10 bases and V 6 bases, and 5 bases lay outside the gene matches. This CDR3 is CASSQGARIQYF. The CDR3 DNA reads as TGTGCCAGCTCTCAGGGGGCACGGATTCAGTACTTC.

The rearrangement links TRBV12-3 or TRBV12-4 to TRBJ2-1, with D unresolved. The CDR3 sequence is 19 residues long. Trimming stripped 7 bases from V and 1 base from J, with 26 bases between. Here the CDR3 reads CASIPLWVNLPPSYNEQFF. For the CDR3, the DNA is TGTGCCAGCATTCCCCTTTGGGTCAATCTTCCACCATCCTACAATGAGCAGTTCTTC.

The chain's CDR3 is CASSQRSEQYF. In DNA, the CDR3 is TGCGCCAGCAGCCAACGTTCCGAGCAGTACTTC. The chain employs TRBV5-1 and TRBJ2-7; D is unclear. The V end was cut by 4 bases, the J end by 6 bases, with 8 bases between. CDR1 SGHRS and CDR2 YFSETQ come from the germline V gene. This CDR3 has 11 amino acids.

This clonotype was seen a handful of times. The genes are TRBV19 and TRBJ2-1; D may be TRBD2 (6 bases). Germline-derived CDR1 and CDR2 are LNHDA and SQIVND (reference sequence). The germline V and J ends were trimmed by 5 bases and 0 bases, with 11 bases remaining between them. This CDR3 has 15 amino acids. Here the CDR3 DNA reads TGTGCCAGTAGTGGCCTCGGGAGCTCCTACAATGAGCAGTTCTTC. This codes for CASSGLGSSYNEQFF.